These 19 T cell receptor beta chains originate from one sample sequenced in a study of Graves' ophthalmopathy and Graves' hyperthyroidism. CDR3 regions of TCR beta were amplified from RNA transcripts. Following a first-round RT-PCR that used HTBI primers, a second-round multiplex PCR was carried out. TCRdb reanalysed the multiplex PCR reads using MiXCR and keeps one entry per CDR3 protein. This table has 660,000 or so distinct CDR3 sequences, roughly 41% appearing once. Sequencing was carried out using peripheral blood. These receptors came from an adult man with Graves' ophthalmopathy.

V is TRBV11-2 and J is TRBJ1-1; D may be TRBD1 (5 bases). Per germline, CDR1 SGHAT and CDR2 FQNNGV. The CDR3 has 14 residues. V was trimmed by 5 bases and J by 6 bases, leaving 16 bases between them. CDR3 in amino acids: CASSRVRVRAEAFF. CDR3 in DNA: TGTGCCAGCAGCAGAGTCAGGGTTAGGGCTGAAGCTTTCTTT.

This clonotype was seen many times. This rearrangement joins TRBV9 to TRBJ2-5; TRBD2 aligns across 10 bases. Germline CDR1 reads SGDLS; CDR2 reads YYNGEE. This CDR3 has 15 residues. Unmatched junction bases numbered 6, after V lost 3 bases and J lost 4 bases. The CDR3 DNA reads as TGTGCCAGCAGCGCCTCAGCGGGGGGGGCAGAGACCCAGTACTTC. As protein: CASSASAGGAETQYF.

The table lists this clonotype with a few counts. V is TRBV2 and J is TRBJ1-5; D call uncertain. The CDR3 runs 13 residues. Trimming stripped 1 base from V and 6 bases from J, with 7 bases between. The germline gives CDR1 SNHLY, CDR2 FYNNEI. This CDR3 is CASSEGRVQPQHF. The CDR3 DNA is TGTGCCAGCAGTGAAGGGAGGGTTCAGCCCCAGCATTTT.

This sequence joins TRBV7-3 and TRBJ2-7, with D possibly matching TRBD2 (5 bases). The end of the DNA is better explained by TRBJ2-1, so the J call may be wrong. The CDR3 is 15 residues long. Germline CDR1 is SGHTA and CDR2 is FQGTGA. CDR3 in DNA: TGTGCCAGCAGCTACGGACGGGGTTCCTACAATGAGCAGTTCTTC. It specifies CASSYGRGSYNEQFF.

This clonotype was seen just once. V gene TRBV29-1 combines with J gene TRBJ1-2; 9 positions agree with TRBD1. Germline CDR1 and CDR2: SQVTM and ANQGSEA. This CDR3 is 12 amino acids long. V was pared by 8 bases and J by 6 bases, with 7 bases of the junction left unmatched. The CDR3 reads CSPSGQGHGYTF. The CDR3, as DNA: TGCAGCCCGTCCGGACAGGGGCATGGCTACACCTTC.

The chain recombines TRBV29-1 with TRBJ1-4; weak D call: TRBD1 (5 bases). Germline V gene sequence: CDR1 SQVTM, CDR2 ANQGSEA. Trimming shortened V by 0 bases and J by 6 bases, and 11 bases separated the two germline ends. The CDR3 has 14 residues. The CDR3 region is CSVEDTGVDEKLFF. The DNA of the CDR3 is TGCAGCGTTGAAGATACAGGAGTGGATGAAAAACTGTTTTTT.

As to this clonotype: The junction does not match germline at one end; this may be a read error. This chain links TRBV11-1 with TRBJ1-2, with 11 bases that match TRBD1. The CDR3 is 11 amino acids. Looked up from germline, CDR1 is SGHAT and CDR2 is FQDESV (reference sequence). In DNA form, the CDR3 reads TGTGCCAGCAGCTTGGACAGGGGGCCTCCCTTC. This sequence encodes CASSLDRGPPF.

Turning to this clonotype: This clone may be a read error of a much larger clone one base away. The CDR3 DNA reads TGTGCCAGCAGCTACTTCGGGACAGGGGACGCTGAAGCTTTCTTT. Translation: CASSYFGTGDAEAFF. This rearrangement joins TRBV5-4 to TRBJ1-1, with 10 bases identical to TRBD1. The germline CDR1 and CDR2 sequences are SGHNT and YYREEE (reference sequence). J was trimmed by 6 bases and V by 3 bases; bases with no gene match: 8. This CDR3 spans 15 amino acids.

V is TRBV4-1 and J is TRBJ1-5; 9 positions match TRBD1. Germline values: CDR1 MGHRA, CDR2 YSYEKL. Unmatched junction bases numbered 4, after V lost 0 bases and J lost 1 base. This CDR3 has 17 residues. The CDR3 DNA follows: TGCGCCAGCAGCCAAGATTGGGGACAGGGAAGCAATCAGCCCCAGCATTTT. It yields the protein CASSQDWGQGSNQPQHF.

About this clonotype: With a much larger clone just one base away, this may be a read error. For the CDR3, the DNA is TGTGCCAGTAGTATGGAGGCCAGCCCTAACTATGGCTACACCTTC. Its protein product is CASSMEASPNYGYTF. The chain is built from TRBV7-2 and TRBJ1-2; unclear D gene. Trimming took off 9 bases at V and 0 bases at J, with 17 bases between the two ends. This CDR3 is 15 amino acids long. Looked up from germline, CDR1 is SGHTA and CDR2 is FQGNSA.

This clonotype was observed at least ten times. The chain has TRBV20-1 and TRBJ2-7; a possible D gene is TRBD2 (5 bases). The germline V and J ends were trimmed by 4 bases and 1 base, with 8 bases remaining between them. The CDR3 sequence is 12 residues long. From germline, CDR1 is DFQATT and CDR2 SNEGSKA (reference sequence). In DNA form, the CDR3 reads TGCAGTGCTAAAGCGGCGTCCTACGAGCAGTACTTC. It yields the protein CSAKAASYEQYF.

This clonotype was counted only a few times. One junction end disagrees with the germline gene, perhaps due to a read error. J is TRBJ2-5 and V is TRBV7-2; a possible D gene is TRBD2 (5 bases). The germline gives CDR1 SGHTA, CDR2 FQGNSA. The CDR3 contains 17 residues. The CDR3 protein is CASSQDPKRPRGETQYF. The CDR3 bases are TGCGCCAGCAGCCAAGATCCGAAGCGGCCACGGGGAGAGACCCAGTACTTC.

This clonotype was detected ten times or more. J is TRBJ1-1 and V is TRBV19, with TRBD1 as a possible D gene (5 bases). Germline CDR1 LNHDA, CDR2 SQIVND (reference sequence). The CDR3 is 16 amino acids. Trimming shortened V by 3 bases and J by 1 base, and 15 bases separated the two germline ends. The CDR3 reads CASSIAGMISNTEAFF. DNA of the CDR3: TGTGCCAGTAGTATCGCAGGGATGATCTCGAACACTGAAGCTTTCTTT.

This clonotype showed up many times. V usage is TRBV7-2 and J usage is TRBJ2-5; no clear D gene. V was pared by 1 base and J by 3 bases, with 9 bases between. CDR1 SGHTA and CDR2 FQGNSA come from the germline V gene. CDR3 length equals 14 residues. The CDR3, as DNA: TGTGCCAGCAGCTTAGACCCTTCCAAAGAGACCCAGTACTTC. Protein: CASSLDPSKETQYF.

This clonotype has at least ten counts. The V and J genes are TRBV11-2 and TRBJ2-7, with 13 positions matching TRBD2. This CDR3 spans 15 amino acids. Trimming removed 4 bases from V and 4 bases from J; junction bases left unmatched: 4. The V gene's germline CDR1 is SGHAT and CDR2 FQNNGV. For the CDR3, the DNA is TGTGCCAGCAGCTCGACTAGCGGGGGGCTATACGAGCAGTACTTC. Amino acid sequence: CASSSTSGGLYEQYF.

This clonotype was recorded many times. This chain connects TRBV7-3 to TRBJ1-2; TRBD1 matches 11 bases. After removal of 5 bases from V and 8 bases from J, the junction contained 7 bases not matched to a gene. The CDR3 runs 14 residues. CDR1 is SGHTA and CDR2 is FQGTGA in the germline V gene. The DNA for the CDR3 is TGTGCCAGCAGCCACGGACAGGGGGCGGAGGGCTACACCTTC. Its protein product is CASSHGQGAEGYTF.

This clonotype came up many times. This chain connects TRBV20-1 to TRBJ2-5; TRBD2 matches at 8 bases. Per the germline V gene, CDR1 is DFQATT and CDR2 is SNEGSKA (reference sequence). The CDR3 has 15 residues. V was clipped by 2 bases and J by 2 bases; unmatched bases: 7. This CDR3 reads CSARPGTGGQETQYF. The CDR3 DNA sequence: TGCAGTGCTAGACCCGGAACGGGGGGGCAAGAGACCCAGTACTTC.

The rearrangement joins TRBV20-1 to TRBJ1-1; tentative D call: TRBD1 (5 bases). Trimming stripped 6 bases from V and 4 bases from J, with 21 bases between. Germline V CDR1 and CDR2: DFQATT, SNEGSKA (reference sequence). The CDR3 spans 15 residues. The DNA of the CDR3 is TGCAGTGCAACCTCGGGGCTCCGGGGGAGCACTGAAGCTTTCTTT. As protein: CSATSGLRGSTEAFF.

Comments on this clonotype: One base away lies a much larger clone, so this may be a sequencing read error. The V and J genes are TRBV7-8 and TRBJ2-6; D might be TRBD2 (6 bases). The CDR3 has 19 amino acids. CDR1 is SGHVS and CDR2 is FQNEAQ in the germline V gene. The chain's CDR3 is CASSFSNRESLSEANVLTF. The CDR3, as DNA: TGTGCCAGCAGCTTCTCAAACCGGGAGAGCCTCTCTGAGGCCAACGTCCTGACTTTC.